This TCR beta chain was captured in a study of cytomegalovirus exposure and HLA in healthy donors. Notes on the study in general: Common viral pathogens (according to a later analysis) appeared linked to several of the most significant clusters. Reports showed the classifier diagnosing cytomegalovirus status with high specificity and sensitivity. For most TCR sequences rarity was the rule, although some public TCRs occurred in many donors.

13 Jbeta primers and 60 Vbeta primers were used for the PCR. The protocol was immunoSEQ multiplex PCR, while the TCRdb copy is restricted to in-frame clones and leaves out a portion. The sample comprises more than 130,000 clones, 80% of which are singletons, and 2% to 2.5% rests with the top ten. As concerns this clone: Its antigen is as yet unknown.

This TCR was sampled from a man younger than 45 in good health and CMV-seronegative. Material: PBMCs.

The CDR3 DNA follows: TGTGCCAGCACCTCCCCCGGGACAGCGAAAGAATATGGCTACACCTTC. Amino acid sequence: CASTSPGTAKEYGYTF. V gene TRBV5-8 combines with J gene TRBJ1-2; 7 nucleotides line up with TRBD1. The CDR3 is made up of 16 amino acids. Trimming cost V 6 bases and J 5 bases; bases outside gene matches: 16. The germline V gene encodes CDR1 SGHTS and CDR2 YDEGEE.